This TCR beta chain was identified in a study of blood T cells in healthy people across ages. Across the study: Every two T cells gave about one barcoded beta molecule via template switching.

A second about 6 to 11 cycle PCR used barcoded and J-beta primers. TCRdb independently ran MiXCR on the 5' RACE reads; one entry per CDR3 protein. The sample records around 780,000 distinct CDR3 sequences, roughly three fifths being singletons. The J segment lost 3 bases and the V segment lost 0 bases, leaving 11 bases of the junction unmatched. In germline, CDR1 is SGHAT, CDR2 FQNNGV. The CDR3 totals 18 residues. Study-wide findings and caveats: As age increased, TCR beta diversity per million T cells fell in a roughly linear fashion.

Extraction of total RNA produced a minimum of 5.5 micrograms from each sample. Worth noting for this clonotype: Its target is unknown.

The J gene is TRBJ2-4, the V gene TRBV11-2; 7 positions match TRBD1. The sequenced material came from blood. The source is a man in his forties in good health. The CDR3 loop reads CASSLDDETGKGKNIQYF. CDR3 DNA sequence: TGTGCCAGCAGCTTAGATGATGAGACAGGGAAGGGCAAAAACATTCAGTACTTC.